This T cell receptor (beta chain) derives from a study of T cell repertoires in cytomegalovirus infection. Whole-study context: Carrying CMV and the relevant HLA type showed in public TCR beta signatures.

Study-wide findings and caveats: In two of eight donors, the top clonotype was HLA-C-restricted CMV-specific. Of the TCR beta families, the public ones yielded a cumulative frequency that identified carriers of CMV plus the relevant HLA.

The V gene's germline CDR1 is SGHTA and CDR2 FQGNSA. The V segment lost 3 bases and the J segment 1 base; nucleotides outside the gene matches: 19. CDR3 length: 21 residues. This clonotype occurred many times. The antigen remains undetermined. MiXCR, applied by TCRdb to the reads, yields one record per CDR3 protein. Among about 310,000 distinct CDR3 sequences listed, 15% to 20% were seen once. Material: PBMCs. This clonotype was obtained from a human donor in good health (CMV status not recorded). Some clones in this sample may be carry-over from other donors' samples. The chain carries TRBV7-2 and TRBJ2-1; 9 nucleotides agree with TRBD1. For the CDR3, the DNA is TGTGCCAGCAGCTTGCGGGACGGCTGGACAGGGGAATGGGCGTCCTACAATGAGCAGTTCTTC. This encodes CASSLRDGWTGEWASYNEQFF. Looking up the rest from reference TRBV7-2 and TRBJ2-1 gives the full variable domain: GAGVSQSPSNKVTEKGKDVELRCDPISGHTALYWYRQSLGQGLEFLIYFQGNSAPDKSGLPSDRFSAERTGGSVSTLTIQRTQQEDSAVYLCASSLRDGWTGEWASYNEQFFGPGTRLTVL.